A single sample is the source of the 24 T cell receptor beta chains below, sequenced in a study of CD4 and CD8 cells across lung adenocarcinoma regions. A single record per CDR3 protein comes from TCRdb applying MiXCR to the PCR reads. The table includes 9,500 to 12,000 distinct CDR3 sequences, roughly 51% detected once. Sequencing used CD8+ T cells from the margin of a lung tumor. These receptors were obtained from a male donor with lung adenocarcinoma. The CD4 and CD8 labels of this study may be unreliable.

As regards this clonotype: A much larger clonotype is one base distant, so this may be a read error. J is TRBJ2-1 and V is TRBV7-7; 10 bases align to TRBD2. Germline loops: CDR1 SSHAT, CDR2 FNYEAQ (reference sequence). This CDR3 contains 14 residues. CDR3 nucleotide sequence: TGTGCTAGCAGCCCTCTAGCGGGAGAAGAGACCCAGTTCTTC. Amino acids: CASSPLAGEETQFF.

The rearrangement joins TRBV4-1 to TRBJ1-1; TRBD1 aligns across 8 bases. The CDR3 contains 16 residues. CDR1 is MGHRA and CDR2 is YSYEKL in the germline V gene. V was pared by 4 bases and J by 1 base, with 8 bases of the junction left unmatched. The CDR3 region has the DNA TGCGCCAGCAGCCGACAGCGCGGACAGGGGAACACTGAAGCTTTCTTT. Amino acids: CASSRQRGQGNTEAFF.

The chain uses TRBV28 and TRBJ2-7, with TRBD1 matching over 12 bases. The CDR3 has 16 residues. Trimming removed 6 bases from V and 7 bases from J; junction bases left unmatched: 13. CDR1 MDHEN and CDR2 SYDVKM come from the germline V gene. The chain's CDR3 is CASSRTPGQGAREQYF. CDR3 in DNA: TGTGCCAGCAGCCGAACGCCGGGACAGGGGGCGCGGGAGCAGTACTTC.

This clonotype has a handful of counts. The chain joins TRBV6-1 to TRBJ2-2; 9 positions match TRBD2. The trim removed 8 bases at V and 5 bases at J, leaving 15 bases unmatched. Germline V gene sequence: CDR1 MNHNS, CDR2 SASEGT. The CDR3 sequence is 17 residues long. CDR3: CASRPPGLAGFTGELFF. In nucleotides, the CDR3 is TGTGCCAGCCGCCCCCCGGGGCTAGCGGGATTTACCGGGGAGCTGTTTTTT.

This clonotype is medium-sized by share. The chain recombines TRBV4-1 with TRBJ2-2, with D uncertain. This CDR3 comprises 12 residues. The V and J ends lost 2 bases and 10 bases respectively, with 8 bases between them. The germline CDR1 and CDR2 sequences are MGHRA and YSYEKL. As DNA, the CDR3 is TGCGCCAGCAGCCAAAGAACGGAGGAGCTGTTTTTT. It translates to CASSQRTEELFF.

In this sample, this clonotype turned up many times. This chain connects TRBV5-1 to TRBJ2-4; 8 nucleotides match TRBD1. Germline CDR1 and CDR2: SGHRS and YFSETQ. CDR3 length: 17 amino acids. The ends lost 4 bases at V and 3 bases at J; junction bases unmatched: 12. CDR3 nucleotide sequence: TGCGCCAGCAGCCACACACAGGGGGGAGGCGGCAAAAACATTCAGTACTTC. It yields the protein CASSHTQGGGGKNIQYF.

The V and J genes are TRBV12-3 or TRBV12-4 and TRBJ2-2, with D unclear. Trimming took off 2 bases at V and 5 bases at J, with 6 bases between the two ends. This CDR3 contains 13 residues. The CDR3 protein is CASSLSSTGELFF. The CDR3, as DNA: TGTGCCAGCAGTTTAAGTAGTACCGGGGAGCTGTTTTTT.

J is TRBJ2-2 and V is TRBV19; no reliable D call. In germline, CDR1 is LNHDA, CDR2 SQIVND (reference sequence). CDR3 size: 14 residues. Deletions cut 7 bases from V and 3 bases from J, with 12 bases between. DNA of the CDR3: TGTGCCAGTATGAGGAAAACGGACACCGGGGAGCTGTTTTTT. Protein sequence: CASMRKTDTGELFF. The full variable domain, rest sourced from reference TRBV19 and TRBJ2-2, is DGGITQSPKYLFRKEGQNVTLSCEQNLNHDAMYWYRQDPGQGLRLIYYSQIVNDFQKGDIAEGYSVSREKKESFPLTVTSAQKNPTAFYLCASMRKTDTGELFFGEGSRLTVL.

This clonotype was seen repeatedly, ten times or more. V usage is TRBV6-5 and J usage is TRBJ2-5; TRBD2 aligns across 10 bases. V shed 4 bases and J 11 bases; nucleotides not matched to a gene: 7. This CDR3 has 13 amino acids. CDR1 is MNHEY and CDR2 is SVGAGI in the germline V gene. The CDR3 spells CASSSPGLATQYF. As DNA, the CDR3 is TGTGCCAGCAGTTCTCCGGGACTAGCGACGCAGTACTTC.

This clonotype was counted only a few times. This rearrangement joins TRBV11-3 to TRBJ2-5; either TRBD1 or TRBD2 may fit D (5 bases each). The CDR3 runs to 14 residues. Germline assignment: CDR1 SGHNT and CDR2 YENEEA. V was cut by 1 base and J by 5 bases, with 11 bases left in between. This chain's CDR3 is CASSLGGAGETQYF. The CDR3 DNA is TGTGCCAGCAGCTTAGGAGGGGCCGGGGAGACCCAGTACTTC.

This chain uses TRBV24-1 with TRBJ2-5, with unresolved D. Germline lookup yields CDR1 KGHDR and CDR2 SFDVKD. The ends were cut back, 7 bases at V and 0 bases at J, with 8 bases in the middle. This CDR3 spans 13 amino acids. Here the CDR3 DNA reads TGTGCCACCAGGCCCGACAACCAAGAGACCCAGTACTTC. Translating it yields CATRPDNQETQYF.

The rearrangement joins TRBV6-1 to TRBJ2-2, with no clear D. The J call may be mistaken, given a closer DNA end match to TRBJ2-3. The CDR3 totals 16 residues. Germline values: CDR1 MNHNS, CDR2 SASEGT. The CDR3 reads CASSTHEAARTDTQYF. The CDR3 region has the DNA TGTGCCAGCAGTACCCACGAGGCGGCGCGTACAGATACGCAGTATTTT.

V is TRBV27 and J is TRBJ1-6; D unclear. The ends were cut back, 4 bases at V and 9 bases at J, with 19 bases in the middle. Germline CDR1 reads MNHEY; CDR2 reads SMNVEV (reference sequence). This CDR3 spans 16 amino acids. The CDR3 nucleotides are TGTGCCAGCAGTTCGATCCGCCCCGGGGATGGTTCACCCCTCCACTTT. Amino acids: CASSSIRPGDGSPLHF.

The chain carries TRBV12-3 or TRBV12-4 and TRBJ1-5; D call uncertain. The CDR3 spans 15 residues. V lost 2 bases, J lost 0 bases, and 8 bases lay in between. The CDR3 region has the DNA TGTGCCAGCAGTTTAAACGGCGATAGCAATCAGCCCCAGCATTTT. Encoded protein: CASSLNGDSNQPQHF.

CDR3 in DNA: TGTGCCAGCAGCTTACTGGCAACTAATGAAAAACTGTTTTTT. Protein sequence: CASSLLATNEKLFF. V gene TRBV6-5 combines with J gene TRBJ1-4; no clear D gene. This CDR3 has 14 amino acids. The V and J ends lost 6 bases and 0 bases respectively, with 8 bases between them. Per germline, CDR1 MNHEY and CDR2 SVGAGI.

In the case of this clonotype: Its ends do not fully match the called genes, so a read error is possible. V and J are TRBV6-1 and TRBJ2-1; D is ambiguous. The CDR3 spans 11 residues. Germline CDR1 is MNHNS and CDR2 is SASEGT. CDR3 in DNA: TGTGCCAGCAGTGAAACAGCTACGCCGTGTTTC. This gives the protein CASSETATPCF.

This clonotype was observed at least ten times. Being one base from a much bigger clone, this may be a read error. The chain carries TRBV6-1 and TRBJ2-1, with D perhaps matching TRBD1 or TRBD2 (5 bases each). Per germline, CDR1 MNHNS and CDR2 SASEGT. Trimming removed 6 bases at V and 10 bases at J, with 16 bases between. This CDR3 spans 13 amino acids. CDR3 protein: CASSRDGSYEQFF. For the CDR3, the DNA is TGTGCCAGCAGCAGGGACGGATCCTACGAGCAGTTCTTC.

The chain joins TRBV20-1 to TRBJ2-5; D may match TRBD1 or TRBD2 (5 bases each). The assigned J gene may be wrong: the sequence end matches TRBJ2-7 better. CDR3 length: 14 amino acids. In germline, CDR1 is DFQATT, CDR2 SNEGSKA (reference sequence). The CDR3 DNA reads as TGCAGTGCTAGAGAGTTAGGGACCCAGTACGAGCAGTACTTC. Encoded protein: CSARELGTQYEQYF.

The chain is built from TRBV14 and TRBJ2-2; no reliable D call. This CDR3 contains 15 residues. With 3 bases removed from V and 5 bases from J, the gap between germline ends came to 13 bases. Germline values: CDR1 SGHDN, CDR2 FVKESK. This chain's CDR3 is CASSHLGQSTGELFF. Written as DNA, the CDR3 is TGTGCCAGCAGCCATCTAGGGCAATCGACCGGGGAGCTGTTTTTT.

By share, this clonotype ranks as medium-sized. The chain employs TRBV27 and TRBJ2-3; no reliable D call. The CDR3 totals 15 residues. Trimming left V 5 bases short and J 3 bases short, with 15 bases between. Germline loops: CDR1 MNHEY, CDR2 SMNVEV (reference sequence). DNA for the CDR3: TGTGCCAGCAGTAGACCGGGTACCCAAACAGATACGCAGTATTTT. Amino acid sequence: CASSRPGTQTDTQYF.

This chain joins TRBV6-1 and TRBJ2-1, with TRBD2 identical over 9 bases. The CDR3 extends over 14 amino acids. V was clipped by 7 bases and J by 4 bases; unmatched bases: 5. Germline-derived CDR1 and CDR2 are MNHNS and SASEGT. In DNA form, the CDR3 reads TGTGCCAGCAAGCGGGGGGACCAGTACAATGAGCAGTTCTTC. Translation gives CASKRGDQYNEQFF.

This clonotype showed up many times. The gene calls are TRBV7-8 and TRBJ2-5, with 8 nucleotides matching TRBD1. Trimming took 2 bases from V and 5 from J; bases not matched to a gene: 7. The germline CDR1 and CDR2 sequences are SGHVS and FQNEAQ. This CDR3 spans 15 amino acids. The CDR3 sequence is CASSLSHRGDETQYF. CDR3 in DNA: TGTGCCAGCAGCTTATCACACAGGGGGGATGAGACCCAGTACTTC.

DNA of the CDR3: TGCGCCAGCAGCTATATCGGGGGGAGGATGAACACTGAAGCTTTCTTT. Amino acids: CASSYIGGRMNTEAFF. The rearrangement joins TRBV4-1 to TRBJ1-1; a possible D gene is TRBD1 (5 bases). Germline V gene sequence: CDR1 MGHRA, CDR2 YSYEKL. Trimming stripped 5 bases from V and 0 bases from J, with 16 bases between. The CDR3 runs to 16 residues.

This clonotype appeared a few times. The J gene is TRBJ2-1, the V gene TRBV11-2; D is perhaps TRBD1 (5 bases). CDR1 and CDR2 from the germline V gene are SGHAT and FQNNGV. With 11 bases removed from V and 4 bases from J, the gap between germline ends came to 15 bases. The CDR3 has 13 residues. The CDR3 protein is CAWAGRLYNEQFF. CDR3 sequence (DNA): TGTGCCTGGGCAGGGCGGCTGTACAATGAGCAGTTCTTC.